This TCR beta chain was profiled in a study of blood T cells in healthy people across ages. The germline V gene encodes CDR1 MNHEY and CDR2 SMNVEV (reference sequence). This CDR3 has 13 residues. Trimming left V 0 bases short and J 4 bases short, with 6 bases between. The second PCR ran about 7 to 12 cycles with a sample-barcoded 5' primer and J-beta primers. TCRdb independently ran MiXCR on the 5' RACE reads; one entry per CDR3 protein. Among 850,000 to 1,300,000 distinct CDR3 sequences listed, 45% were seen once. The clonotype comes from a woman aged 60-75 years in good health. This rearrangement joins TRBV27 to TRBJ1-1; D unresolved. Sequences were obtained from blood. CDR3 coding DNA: TGTGCCAGCAGTTTATCTTCGTCCACTGAAGCTTTCTTT. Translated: CASSLSSSTEAFF.